Below, 9 T cell receptor beta chains from the same sample are listed, as sequenced in a study of CD8 T cells in Susac syndrome. RNA was extracted with the RNeasy kit, and a quantity of roughly 0.5 to 1 ug was reverse transcribed using random hexamers. TCRdb redid the calling of the immunoSEQ multiplex PCR reads with MiXCR, one entry per CDR3 protein. The sample holds approximately 120,000 distinct CDR3 sequences, about 92% seen once. The sequenced sample consisted of CD8+ T cells from PBMCs. These receptors all stem from a human donor with multiple sclerosis.

V is TRBV7-3 and J is TRBJ1-1; no clear D gene. V was cut by 2 bases and J by 3 bases, with 10 bases left in between. Germline V gene sequence: CDR1 SGHTA, CDR2 FQGTGA. The CDR3 covers 14 residues. CDR3 loop: CASSLGSWDTEAFF. Written as DNA, the CDR3 is TGTGCCAGCAGCTTAGGCAGTTGGGACACTGAAGCTTTCTTT.

This clonotype was picked up one time. The chain employs TRBV7-9 and TRBJ2-5; TRBD2 aligns across 9 bases. The CDR3 is 14 residues long. The germline CDR1 and CDR2 sequences are SEHNR and FQNEAQ (reference sequence). Trimming at V came to 3 bases and at J to 4 bases, leaving 3 bases not matched to a gene. CDR3 loop: CASSLVREGETQYF. CDR3 DNA: TGTGCCAGCAGCTTGGTGCGGGAGGGAGAGACCCAGTACTTC.

V and J are TRBV3-1 and TRBJ1-2; D remains unclear. Germline values: CDR1 LGHDT, CDR2 YNNKEL (reference sequence). Trimming removed 4 bases from V and 0 bases from J, with 6 bases in between. The length of the CDR3 is 13 residues. The CDR3 coding sequence is TGTGCCAGCAGCCGAACAGCTAACTATGGCTACACCTTC. This translates into CASSRTANYGYTF.

CDR3 sequence reads: CASSPTAPPETQYF. CDR3 sequence (DNA): TGTGCCAGCTCACCGACGGCCCCACCGGAGACCCAGTACTTC. The V and J genes are TRBV18 and TRBJ2-5; D gene unclear. Trimming took 3 bases from V and 5 from J, leaving 13 bases between them. This CDR3 is built from 14 residues. Germline V CDR1 and CDR2: KGHSH, LQKENI.

The J gene is TRBJ2-7, the V gene TRBV3-1; D unclear. The CDR3 runs 18 residues. Germline CDR1 LGHDT, CDR2 YNNKEL (reference sequence). V lost 4 bases and J 0 bases, leaving 22 bases between the germline ends. For the CDR3, the DNA is TGTGCCAGCAGCCTCACTCCCGGAAGGTGGGATCTCTCCTACGAGCAGTACGTC. It translates to CASSLTPGRWDLSYEQYV.

This chain connects TRBV7-9 to TRBJ1-2; D gene ambiguous. Germline V CDR1 and CDR2: SEHNR, FQNEAQ (reference sequence). Trimming left V 4 bases short and J 4 bases short, with 7 bases between. This CDR3 spans 12 amino acids. The CDR3 coding sequence is TGTGCCAGCAGCTCCATTTCCTATGGCTACACCTTC. It encodes CASSSISYGYTF.

This chain uses TRBV18 with TRBJ2-4; D unclear. The length of the CDR3 is 16 residues. CDR1 KGHSH and CDR2 LQKENI come from the germline V gene. Trimming removed 0 bases from V and 2 bases from J, with 11 bases in between. CDR3 amino acids: CASSPPDPRTKNIQYF. The CDR3, as DNA: TGTGCCAGCTCACCACCGGACCCCAGGACCAAAAACATTCAGTACTTC.

The rearrangement joins TRBV4-1 to TRBJ2-7, with 11 nucleotides matching TRBD2. Germline values: CDR1 MGHRA, CDR2 YSYEKL. This CDR3 is built from 16 residues. Unmatched junction bases numbered 4, after V lost 3 bases and J lost 0 bases. This CDR3 is CASSHPGLAASYEQYF. DNA of the CDR3: TGCGCCAGCAGCCATCCGGGACTAGCGGCCTCCTACGAGCAGTACTTC.

The chain carries TRBV6-2 or TRBV6-3 and TRBJ2-7; D is undetermined. V was shortened by 2 bases and J by 2 bases, with 4 bases between the two germline ends. This CDR3 has 12 residues. Germline V lookup: CDR1 MNHEY, CDR2 SVGEGT. DNA of the CDR3: TGTGCCAGCAGTTACCCCCCCTACGAGCAGTACTTC. Translating it yields CASSYPPYEQYF.